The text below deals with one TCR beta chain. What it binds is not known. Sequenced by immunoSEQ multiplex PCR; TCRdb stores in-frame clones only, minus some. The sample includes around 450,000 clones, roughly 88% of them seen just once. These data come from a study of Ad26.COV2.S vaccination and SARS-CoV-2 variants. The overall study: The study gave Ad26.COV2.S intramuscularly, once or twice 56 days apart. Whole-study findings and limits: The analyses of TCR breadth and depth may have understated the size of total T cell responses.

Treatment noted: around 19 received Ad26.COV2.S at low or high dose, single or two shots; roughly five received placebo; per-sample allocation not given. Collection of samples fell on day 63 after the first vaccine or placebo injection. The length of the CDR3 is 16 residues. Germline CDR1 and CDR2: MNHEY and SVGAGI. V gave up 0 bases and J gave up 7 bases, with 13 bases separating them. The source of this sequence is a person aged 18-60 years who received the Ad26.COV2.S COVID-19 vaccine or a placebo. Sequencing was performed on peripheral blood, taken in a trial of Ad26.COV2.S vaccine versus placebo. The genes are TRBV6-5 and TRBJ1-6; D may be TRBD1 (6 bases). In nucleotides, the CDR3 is TGTGCCAGCAGTTACTCGTGGGGGGGCACCAATTCACCCCTCCACTTT. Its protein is CASSYSWGGTNSPLHF.